The 5 T cell receptor beta chains in this list originate from one sample, sequenced in a study of blood T cell repertoires in COVID-19. Assay used: immunoSEQ multiplex PCR; TCRdb lists only in-frame clones, some missing. The sample records 250,000 to 300,000 clones, around nine tenths being singletons. Material for sequencing was peripheral blood. These TCRs come from a woman aged 60 to 75 with acute or convalescent COVID-19.

The chain has TRBV18 and TRBJ1-1; unclear D gene. V gave up 6 bases and J gave up 0 bases, with 8 bases separating them. This CDR3 comprises 13 residues. Per germline, CDR1 KGHSH and CDR2 LQKENI. CDR3 sequence reads: CASSYDMNTEAFF. For the CDR3, the DNA is TGTGCCAGCTCGTATGACATGAACACTGAAGCTTTCTTT.

This sequence joins TRBV6-5 and TRBJ2-5; D call uncertain. V lost 0 bases and J 2 bases, leaving 10 bases between the germline ends. The CDR3 sequence is 15 residues long. Germline V lookup: CDR1 MNHEY, CDR2 SVGAGI. The CDR3 loop is CASSYSSLEQETQYF. CDR3 nucleotides: TGTGCCAGCAGTTACTCGAGTCTAGAGCAAGAGACCCAGTACTTC.

V is TRBV27 and J is TRBJ1-4; 7 nucleotides align to TRBD1. V lost 2 bases to trimming and J lost 5 bases; unmatched junction nucleotides: 5. The CDR3 spans 15 residues. Germline-derived CDR1 and CDR2 are MNHEY and SMNVEV (reference sequence). The CDR3, as DNA: TGTGCCAGCAGTTTAACGGGACAGTCAAATGAAAAACTGTTTTTT. Translation gives CASSLTGQSNEKLFF.

The V call is TRBV4-2, the J call TRBJ1-2; 9 nucleotides agree with TRBD1. Germline loops: CDR1 LGHNA, CDR2 YNFKEQ. CDR3 length equals 16 residues. Trimming cost V 3 bases and J 4 bases; bases outside gene matches: 9. CDR3 protein: CASSQVEQGASYGYTF. CDR3 DNA: TGTGCCAGCAGCCAGGTGGAACAGGGGGCTAGCTATGGCTACACCTTC.

The chain uses TRBV18 and TRBJ2-5, with a possible D match to TRBD2 (6 bases). The CDR3 is 18 residues long. The V end lost 6 bases, the J end lost 4 bases, and 27 bases lay between the germline ends. CDR1 and CDR2 (germline): KGHSH, LQKENI. Written as DNA, the CDR3 is TGTGCCAGCTCTCGCCTTACCGGGACTCGATCCTTTGGAGAGACCCAGTACTTC. This gives the protein CASSRLTGTRSFGETQYF.